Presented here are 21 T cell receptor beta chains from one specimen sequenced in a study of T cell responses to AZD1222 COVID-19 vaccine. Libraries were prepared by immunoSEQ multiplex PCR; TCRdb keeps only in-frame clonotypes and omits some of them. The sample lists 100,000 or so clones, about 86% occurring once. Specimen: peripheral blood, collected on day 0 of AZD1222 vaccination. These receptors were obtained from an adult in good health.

The CDR3, as DNA: TGTGCCAGCAGTTCGGGACTAGCGGGAGATGAGCAGTTCTTC. It codes for CASSSGLAGDEQFF. This chain uses TRBV6-5 with TRBJ2-1; 14 positions agree with TRBD2. V dropped 4 bases and J dropped 8; count of bases not matched to a gene: 1. Germline CDR1 MNHEY, CDR2 SVGAGI. The CDR3 spans 14 residues.

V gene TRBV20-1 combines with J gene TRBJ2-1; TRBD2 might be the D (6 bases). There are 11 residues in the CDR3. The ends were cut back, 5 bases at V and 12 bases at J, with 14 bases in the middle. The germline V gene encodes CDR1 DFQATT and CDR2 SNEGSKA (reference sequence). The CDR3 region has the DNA TGCAGTGCTCCGACTAGTTCCCGGCAGTTCTTC. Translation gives CSAPTSSRQFF.

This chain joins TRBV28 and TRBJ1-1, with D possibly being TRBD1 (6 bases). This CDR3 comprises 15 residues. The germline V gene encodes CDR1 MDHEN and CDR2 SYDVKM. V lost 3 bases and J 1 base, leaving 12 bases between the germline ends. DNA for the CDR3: TGTGCCAGCAGTTTCGTCGACAGGCCGAACACTGAAGCTTTCTTT. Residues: CASSFVDRPNTEAFF.

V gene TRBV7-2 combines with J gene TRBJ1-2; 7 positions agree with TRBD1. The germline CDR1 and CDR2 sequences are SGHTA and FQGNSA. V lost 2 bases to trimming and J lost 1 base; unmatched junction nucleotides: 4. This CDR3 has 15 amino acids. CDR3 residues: CASSLYQGDNYGYTF. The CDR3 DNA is TGTGCCAGCAGCTTATATCAGGGGGATAACTATGGCTACACCTTC.

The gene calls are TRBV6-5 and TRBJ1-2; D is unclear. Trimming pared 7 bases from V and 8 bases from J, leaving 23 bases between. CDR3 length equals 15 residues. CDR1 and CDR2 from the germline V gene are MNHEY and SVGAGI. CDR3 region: CASTGEGPEGWGYTF. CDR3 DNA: TGTGCCAGCACCGGAGAAGGTCCAGAAGGGTGGGGCTACACCTTC.

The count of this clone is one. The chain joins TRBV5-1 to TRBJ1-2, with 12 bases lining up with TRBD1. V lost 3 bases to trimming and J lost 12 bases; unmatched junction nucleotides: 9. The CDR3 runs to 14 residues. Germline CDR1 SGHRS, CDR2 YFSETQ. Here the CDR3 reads CASSSAGQGAGNTF. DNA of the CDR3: TGCGCCAGCAGCTCCGCGGGACAGGGGGCAGGGAACACCTTC.

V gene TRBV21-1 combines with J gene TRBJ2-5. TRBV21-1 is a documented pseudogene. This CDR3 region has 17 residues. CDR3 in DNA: TGTGCCAGCAGCAAATCCTGGCGGGGCCACTCCAAGGGGGCCCAGTACTTC. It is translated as CASSKSWRGHSKGAQYF.

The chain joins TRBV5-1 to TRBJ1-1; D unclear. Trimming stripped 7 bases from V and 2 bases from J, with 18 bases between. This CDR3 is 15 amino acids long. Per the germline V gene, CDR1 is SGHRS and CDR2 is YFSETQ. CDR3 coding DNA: TGCGCCAGCGGCCGACCCCCTGGCAGCAACACTGAAGCTTTCTTT. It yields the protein CASGRPPGSNTEAFF.

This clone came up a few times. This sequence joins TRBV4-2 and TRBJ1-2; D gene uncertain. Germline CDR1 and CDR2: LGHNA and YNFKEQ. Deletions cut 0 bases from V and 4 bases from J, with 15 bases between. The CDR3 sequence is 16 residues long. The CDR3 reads CASSQDLNGLSYGYTF. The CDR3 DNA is TGTGCCAGCAGCCAAGATCTTAACGGCCTTAGCTATGGCTACACCTTC.

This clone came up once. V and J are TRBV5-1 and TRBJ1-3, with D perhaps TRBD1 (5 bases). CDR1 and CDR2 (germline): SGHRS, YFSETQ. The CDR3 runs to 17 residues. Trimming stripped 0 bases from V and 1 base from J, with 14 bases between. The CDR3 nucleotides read TGCGCCAGCAGCTTGGAAAGGGGCTCGGGGTCTGGAAACACCATATATTTT. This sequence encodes CASSLERGSGSGNTIYF.

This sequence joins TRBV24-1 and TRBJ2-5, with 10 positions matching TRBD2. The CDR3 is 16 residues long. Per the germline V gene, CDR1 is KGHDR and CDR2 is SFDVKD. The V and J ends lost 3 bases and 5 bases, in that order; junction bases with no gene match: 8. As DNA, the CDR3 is TGTGCCACCAGTGATACAAGCGGGAGGGCCCGGGAGACCCAGTACTTC. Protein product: CATSDTSGRARETQYF.

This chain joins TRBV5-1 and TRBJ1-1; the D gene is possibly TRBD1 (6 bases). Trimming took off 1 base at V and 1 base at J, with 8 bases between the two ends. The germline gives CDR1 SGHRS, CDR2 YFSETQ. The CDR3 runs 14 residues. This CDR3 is CASSLLGQNTEAFF. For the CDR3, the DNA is TGCGCCAGCAGCTTGCTGGGACAGAACACTGAAGCTTTCTTT. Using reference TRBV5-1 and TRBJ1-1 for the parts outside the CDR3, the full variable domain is KAGVTQTPRYLIKTRGQQVTLSCSPISGHRSVSWYQQTPGQGLQFLFEYFSETQRNKGNFPGRFSGRQFSNSRSEMNVSTLELGDSALYLCASSLLGQNTEAFFGQGTRLTVV.

In DNA, the CDR3 is TGCAGCGTCCGGACAGGGACCCAATACGAGCAGTACTTC. This gives the protein CSVRTGTQYEQYF. The chain links TRBV29-1 to TRBJ2-7, with 8 bases fitting TRBD1. CDR1 is SQVTM and CDR2 is ANQGSEA in the germline V gene. There are 13 residues in the CDR3. V dropped 6 bases and J dropped 4; count of bases not matched to a gene: 8.

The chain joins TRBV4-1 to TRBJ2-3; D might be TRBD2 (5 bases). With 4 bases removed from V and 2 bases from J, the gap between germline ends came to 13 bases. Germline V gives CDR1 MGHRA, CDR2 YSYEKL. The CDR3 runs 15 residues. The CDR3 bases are TGCGCCAGCAGCCCAACTAGGCTTTACACAGATACGCAGTATTTT. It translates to CASSPTRLYTDTQYF.

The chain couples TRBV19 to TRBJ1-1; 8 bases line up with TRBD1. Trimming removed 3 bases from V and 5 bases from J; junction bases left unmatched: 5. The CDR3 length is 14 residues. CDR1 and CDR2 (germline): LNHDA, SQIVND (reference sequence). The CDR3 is CASSMRQGFTEAFF. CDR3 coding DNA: TGTGCCAGTAGTATGAGACAGGGGTTTACTGAAGCTTTCTTT. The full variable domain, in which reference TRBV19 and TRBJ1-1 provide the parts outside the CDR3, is DGGITQSPKYLFRKEGQNVTLSCEQNLNHDAMYWYRQDPGQGLRLIYYSQIVNDFQKGDIAEGYSVSREKKESFPLTVTSAQKNPTAFYLCASSMRQGFTEAFFGQGTRLTVV.

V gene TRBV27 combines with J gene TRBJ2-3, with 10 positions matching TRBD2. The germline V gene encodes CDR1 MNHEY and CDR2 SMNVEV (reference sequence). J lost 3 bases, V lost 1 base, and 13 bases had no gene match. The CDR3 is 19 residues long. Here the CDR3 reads CASSLFRGTSAPGTDTQYF. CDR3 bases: TGTGCCAGCAGTTTATTTAGGGGGACTAGCGCGCCCGGGACAGATACGCAGTATTTT.

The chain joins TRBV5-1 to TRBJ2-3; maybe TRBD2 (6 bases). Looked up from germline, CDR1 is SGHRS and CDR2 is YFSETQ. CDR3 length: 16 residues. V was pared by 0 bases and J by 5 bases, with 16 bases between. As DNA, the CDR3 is TGCGCCAGCAGCTTGGGAGTAGCGGCGGTGAGAGATACGCAGTATTTT. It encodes CASSLGVAAVRDTQYF.

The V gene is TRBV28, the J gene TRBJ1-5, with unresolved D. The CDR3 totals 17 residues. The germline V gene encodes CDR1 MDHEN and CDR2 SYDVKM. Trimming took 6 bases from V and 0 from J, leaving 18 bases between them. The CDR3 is CASRLVTPEYSNQPQHF. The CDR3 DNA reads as TGTGCCAGCAGGCTAGTTACTCCAGAATATAGCAATCAGCCCCAGCATTTT.

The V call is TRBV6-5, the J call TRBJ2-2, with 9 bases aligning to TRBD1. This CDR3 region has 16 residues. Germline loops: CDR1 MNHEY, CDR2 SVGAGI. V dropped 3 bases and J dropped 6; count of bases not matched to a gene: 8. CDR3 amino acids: CASSYAGQGISGELFF. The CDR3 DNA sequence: TGTGCCAGCAGTTATGCGGGACAGGGAATTTCCGGGGAGCTGTTTTTT.

The CDR3 sequence: CATLGGAGNTIYF. The CDR3 nucleotides are TGTGCCACCCTCGGGGGAGCTGGAAACACCATATATTTT. The chain uses TRBV10-3 and TRBJ1-3; D might be TRBD1 (5 bases). The germline V and J ends were trimmed by 10 bases and 2 bases, with 12 bases remaining between them. Germline V gene data show CDR1 as ENHRY and CDR2 as SYGVKD. This CDR3 has 13 amino acids.

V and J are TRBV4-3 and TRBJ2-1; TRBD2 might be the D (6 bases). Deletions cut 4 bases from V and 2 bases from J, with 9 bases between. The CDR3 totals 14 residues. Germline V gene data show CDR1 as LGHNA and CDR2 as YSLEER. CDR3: CASSRDSTYNEQFF. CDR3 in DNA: TGCGCCAGCAGCCGGGACTCGACCTACAATGAGCAGTTCTTC.